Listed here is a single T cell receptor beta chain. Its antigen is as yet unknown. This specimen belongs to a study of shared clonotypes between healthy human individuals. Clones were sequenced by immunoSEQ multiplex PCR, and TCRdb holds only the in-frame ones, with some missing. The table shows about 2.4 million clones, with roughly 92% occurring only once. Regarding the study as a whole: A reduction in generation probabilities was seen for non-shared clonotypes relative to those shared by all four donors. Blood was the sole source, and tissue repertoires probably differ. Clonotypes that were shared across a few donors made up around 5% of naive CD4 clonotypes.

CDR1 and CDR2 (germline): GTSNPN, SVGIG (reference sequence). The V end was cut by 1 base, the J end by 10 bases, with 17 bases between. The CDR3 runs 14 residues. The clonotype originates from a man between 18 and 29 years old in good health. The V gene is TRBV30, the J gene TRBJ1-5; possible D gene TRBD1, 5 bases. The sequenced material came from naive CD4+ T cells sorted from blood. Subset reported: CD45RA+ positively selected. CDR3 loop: CAWSAGLLEGPQHF. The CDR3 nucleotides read TGTGCCTGGAGTGCGGGACTACTCGAGGGACCCCAGCATTTT. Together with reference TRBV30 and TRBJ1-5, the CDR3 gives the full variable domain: SQTIHQWPATLVQPVGSPLSLECTVEGTSNPNLYWYRQAAGRGLQLLFYSVGIGQISSEVPQNLSASRPQDRQFILSSKKLLLSDSGFYLCAWSAGLLEGPQHFGDGTRLSIL.